Each of the 16 T cell receptor beta chains below was sequenced from the same sample in a study of shared clonotypes between healthy human individuals. Measured with immunoSEQ multiplex PCR; TCRdb has only the in-frame clones, and not every one. The sample includes some 470,000 clones, less than 80% of them seen just once. Sequenced material: PBMCs. Receptors were obtained from a woman aged 40 to 50 in good health. Some clones in this sample may be carry-over from other donors' samples.

This rearrangement joins TRBV27 to TRBJ2-2, with a tentative D call TRBD1 (6 bases). V was pared by 5 bases and J by 5 bases, with 6 bases between. Germline V gene sequence: CDR1 MNHEY, CDR2 SMNVEV (reference sequence). The CDR3 runs 12 residues. The CDR3 is CASSGQTGELFF. The DNA of the CDR3 is TGTGCCAGCAGTGGACAGACCGGGGAGCTGTTTTTT.

The chain joins TRBV28 to TRBJ2-5; D may be TRBD1 (6 bases). The J call is in doubt because the DNA end fits TRBJ2-7 better. The CDR3 spans 14 residues. The germline gives CDR1 MDHEN, CDR2 SYDVKM. The CDR3 spells CASSLAGVGYEQYF. As DNA, the CDR3 is TGTGCCAGCAGTTTGGCAGGGGTTGGGTACGAGCAGTACTTC.

The chain recombines TRBV19 with TRBJ2-5, with D possibly being TRBD1 (7 bases). Trimming removed 4 bases at V and 5 bases at J, with 14 bases between. Germline CDR1 is LNHDA and CDR2 is SQIVND (reference sequence). The CDR3 is 14 residues long. In DNA, the CDR3 is TGTGCCAGTAGTACCACAGGGGCGGGGGAGACCCAGTACTTC. It encodes CASSTTGAGETQYF.

This chain uses TRBV11-2 with TRBJ2-7, with D tentatively TRBD2 (5 bases). Germline V CDR1 and CDR2: SGHAT, FQNNGV. The CDR3 consists of 13 residues. Between the trimmed V and J ends, which lost 1 base and 4 bases, there was a span of 8 bases. DNA for the CDR3: TGTGCCAGCAGCTTAGGGCGGGTATACGAGCAGTACTTC. This codes for CASSLGRVYEQYF.

CDR3: CASSLGQGAVGTQYF. As DNA, the CDR3 is TGTGCCAGCAGCTTGGGACAGGGGGCTGTGGGGACCCAGTACTTC. V gene TRBV5-6 combines with J gene TRBJ2-5, with 10 bases matching TRBD1. The CDR3 spans 15 residues. Germline V lookup: CDR1 SGHDT, CDR2 YYEEEE. Losses at the gene ends were 0 bases for V and 7 bases for J; bases not matched to a gene: 6.

The rearrangement uses TRBV7-3 and TRBJ2-7, with TRBD2 identical over 12 bases. CDR1 and CDR2 (germline): SGHTA, FQGTGA. CDR3 length equals 15 residues. The V segment lost 7 bases and the J segment 7 bases; nucleotides outside the gene matches: 11. The DNA of the CDR3 is TGTGCCAGCACCAAGGGACTAGCGGGCCTCGCGGAGCAGTACTTC. It is translated as CASTKGLAGLAEQYF.

This clone has just one count. A much larger clone lies a single base off, so this may be a read error. This CDR3 is also generated by other DNA sequences in the sample. The chain couples TRBV2 to TRBJ1-2; 7 bases are shared with TRBD1. CDR1 is SNHLY, CDR2 FYNNEI, per germline. The CDR3 covers 17 residues. The CDR3 region has the DNA TGCGCCAGCGATGGGAGGGGAACGACAGGGCGGGTCTATGGCTACACCTTC. Translation: CASDGRGTTGRVYGYTF.

The chain employs TRBV5-8 and TRBJ1-1; D gene uncertain. CDR1 is SGHTS and CDR2 is YDEGEE in the germline V gene. The CDR3 has 15 amino acids. V lost 0 bases and J lost 6, with 15 bases in between. The CDR3 region is CASSLGALEVPEAFF. CDR3 sequence (DNA): TGTGCCAGCAGCTTGGGAGCCCTTGAGGTTCCTGAAGCTTTCTTT.

With respect to this clone: This may stem from a read error, because a much larger clone lies one nucleotide away. Other DNA sequences in the same sample also yield this CDR3. The rearrangement uses TRBV6-5 and TRBJ2-7; 10 positions agree with TRBD2. J gave up 1 base and V 6 bases, and 3 bases lay outside the gene matches. This CDR3 has 14 amino acids. Germline assignment: CDR1 MNHEY and CDR2 SVGAGI. The CDR3: CASSRTSGSYEQYF. CDR3 coding DNA: TGTGCCAGCAGCCGGACTAGCGGTTCCTACGAGCAGTACTTC.

V and J are TRBV7-2 and TRBJ2-5, with a weak D call TRBD1 (5 bases). CDR3 length: 13 residues. CDR1 and CDR2 (germline): SGHTA, FQGNSA. Trimming pared 3 bases from V and 2 bases from J, leaving 7 bases between. The CDR3 nucleotides read TGTGCCAGCAGCTTCCAGGGACAAGAGACCCAGTACTTC. It codes for CASSFQGQETQYF.

The sample holds one count of this clone. Since a much larger clone is just one base distant, this may be a read error. The chain uses TRBV7-9 and TRBJ1-4, with D unclear. The CDR3 covers 16 residues. V was cut by 3 bases and J by 6 bases, with 17 bases left in between. The germline V gene has CDR1 SEHNR and CDR2 FQNEAQ (reference sequence). CDR3 amino acids: CASSLPPWARDEKLFF. CDR3 in DNA: TGTGCCAGCAGCTTGCCCCCTTGGGCAAGGGATGAAAAACTGTTTTTT. Drawing the rest from reference TRBV7-9 and TRBJ1-4, the complete variable domain is DTGVSQNPRHKITKRGQNVTFRCDPISEHNRLYWYRQTLGQGPEFLTYFQNEAQLEKSRLLSDRFSAERPKGSFSTLEIQRTEQGDSAMYLCASSLPPWARDEKLFFGSGTQLSVL.

The chain is built from TRBV7-6 and TRBJ2-7; D gene uncertain. Between the trimmed V and J ends, which lost 4 bases and 4 bases, there was a span of 17 bases. CDR1 and CDR2 (germline): SGHVS, FNYEAQ. This CDR3 has 15 residues. The CDR3: CASSSGGETLYEQYF. CDR3 coding DNA: TGTGCCAGCAGCTCAGGCGGTGAGACCCTTTACGAGCAGTACTTC. Looking up the rest from reference TRBV7-6 and TRBJ2-7 gives the full variable domain: GAGVSQSPRYKVTKRGQDVALRCDPISGHVSLYWYRQALGQGPEFLTYFNYEAQQDKSGLPNDRFSAERPEGSISTLTIQRTEQRDSAMYRCASSSGGETLYEQYFGPGTRLTVT.

The sample holds a few counts of this clone. Here the CDR3 reads CASKRGAGEAYEQYF. In DNA form, the CDR3 reads TGTGCCAGTAAGAGGGGAGCGGGAGAGGCATACGAGCAGTACTTC. The V and J genes are TRBV19 and TRBJ2-7, with 8 bases matching TRBD2. Germline V CDR1 and CDR2: LNHDA, SQIVND (reference sequence). V trimming: 7 bases; J trimming: 4 bases; junction bases outside the gene matches: 12. There are 15 residues in the CDR3. Filled out from reference TRBV19 and TRBJ2-7, the complete variable domain reads DGGITQSPKYLFRKEGQNVTLSCEQNLNHDAMYWYRQDPGQGLRLIYYSQIVNDFQKGDIAEGYSVSREKKESFPLTVTSAQKNPTAFYLCASKRGAGEAYEQYFGPGTRLTVT.

This clone appeared a single time. The rearrangement joins TRBV28 to TRBJ2-1; 7 bases align to TRBD2. The CDR3 extends over 16 amino acids. From germline, CDR1 is MDHEN and CDR2 SYDVKM. Germline trimming cut 2 bases from V and 4 bases from J; bases unmatched to any gene: 8. In DNA form, the CDR3 reads TGTGCCAGCAGTTTACCCCGCGGGAGAGGTTACAATGAGCAGTTCTTC. Translating gives CASSLPRGRGYNEQFF.

The rearrangement links TRBV27 to TRBJ2-7, with TRBD2 identical over 7 bases. Losses at the gene ends were 4 bases for V and 6 bases for J; bases not matched to a gene: 3. Germline V lookup: CDR1 MNHEY, CDR2 SMNVEV (reference sequence). CDR3 size: 12 residues. The DNA for the CDR3 is TGTGCCAGCAGTTGGCCGGGGGGCGAGCAGTACTTC. Translated, it gives CASSWPGGEQYF.

This chain joins TRBV7-2 and TRBJ2-3, with D possibly called TRBD1 or TRBD2 (5 bases each). The V end lost 1 base, the J end lost 5 bases, and 7 bases lay between the germline ends. This CDR3 has 13 residues. The germline gives CDR1 SGHTA, CDR2 FQGNSA. The CDR3 protein is CASSLGGRDTQYF. Written as DNA, the CDR3 is TGTGCCAGCAGCTTAGGGGGACGAGATACGCAGTATTTT.